Below are 16 T cell receptor beta chains sequenced from a single sample in a study of OX40 agonist ivuxolimab in advanced cancers. The protocol was immunoSEQ multiplex PCR, while the TCRdb copy is restricted to in-frame clones and leaves out a portion. The sample lists tens of thousands of clones; more than 80% were seen once. Specimen: CD4+ or CD8+ T cells sorted from blood, collected in a trial of the OX40 agonist ivuxolimab. These receptors all come from an adult with an advanced solid tumor such as melanoma, head and neck, liver or kidney cancer.

The V gene is TRBV15, the J gene TRBJ2-4; D is unclear. Germline values: CDR1 LNHNV, CDR2 YYDKDF (reference sequence). The CDR3 is 13 residues long. The ends were cut back, 8 bases at V and 0 bases at J, with 8 bases in the middle. CDR3 protein: CATLGPAKNIQYF. The CDR3 nucleotides are TGTGCCACCTTAGGTCCAGCCAAAAACATTCAGTACTTC. Full variable domain (outside the CDR3, taken from reference TRBV15 and TRBJ2-4): DAMVIQNPRYQVTQFGKPVTLSCSQTLNHNVMYWYQQKSSQAPKLLFHYYDKDFNNEADTPDNFQSRRPNTSFCFLDIRSPGLGDTAMYLCATLGPAKNIQYFGAGTRLSVL.

The chain joins TRBV19 to TRBJ1-1; tentative D call: TRBD1 (6 bases). Per the germline V gene, CDR1 is LNHDA and CDR2 is SQIVND (reference sequence). There are 14 residues in the CDR3. The V gene lost 3 bases and the J gene lost 4 bases, with 12 bases spanning the gap. Written as DNA, the CDR3 is TGTGCCAGTAGTATCCAACAGGGAAGCACTGAAGCTTTCTTT. Residues: CASSIQQGSTEAFF.

V and J are TRBV2 and TRBJ1-1, with D perhaps matching TRBD1 (5 bases). The CDR3 runs 14 residues. In germline, CDR1 is SNHLY, CDR2 FYNNEI. V lost 5 bases and J 1 base, leaving 11 bases between the germline ends. CDR3 coding DNA: TGTGCCAGCAGTTGGGGGGGAACGAACACTGAAGCTTTCTTT. This codes for CASSWGGTNTEAFF.

The chain combines TRBV2 with TRBJ2-7; D possibly corresponds to TRBD1 (6 bases). Germline CDR1 reads SNHLY; CDR2 reads FYNNEI. This CDR3 has 13 residues. V lost 6 bases and J lost 2, with 11 bases in between. The CDR3 protein is CASSEYRAYEQYF. CDR3 in DNA: TGTGCCAGCAGCGAATACAGGGCCTACGAGCAGTACTTC.

The sample holds one count of this clone. This chain links TRBV4-1 with TRBJ2-3; 12 bases fit TRBD2. Unmatched junction bases numbered 8, after V lost 1 base and J lost 6 bases. The CDR3 runs 17 residues. The germline gives CDR1 MGHRA, CDR2 YSYEKL. The CDR3: CASSQGTSGRSSDTQYF. The DNA of the CDR3 is TGCGCCAGCAGCCAAGGCACTAGCGGGAGGAGTTCGGATACGCAGTATTTT.

This clone was observed a few times. In nucleotides, the CDR3 is TGTGCCAGTAGTATAGCCTCATCCACCGGGGAGCTGTTTTTT. It yields the protein CASSIASSTGELFF. The J gene is TRBJ2-2, the V gene TRBV19; no firm D call. The CDR3 has 14 residues. Trimming left V 1 base short and J 4 bases short, with 7 bases between. Germline loops: CDR1 LNHDA, CDR2 SQIVND (reference sequence). Full variable domain (outside the CDR3, taken from reference TRBV19 and TRBJ2-2): DGGITQSPKYLFRKEGQNVTLSCEQNLNHDAMYWYRQDPGQGLRLIYYSQIVNDFQKGDIAEGYSVSREKKESFPLTVTSAQKNPTAFYLCASSIASSTGELFFGEGSRLTVL.

The chain combines TRBV2 with TRBJ2-2; TRBD2 agrees at 13 bases. The CDR3 has 16 amino acids. In germline, CDR1 is SNHLY, CDR2 FYNNEI. V shed 10 bases and J 5 bases; nucleotides not matched to a gene: 10. CDR3 sequence reads: CAIPLAGGRWTGELFF. CDR3 bases: TGTGCCATCCCACTAGCGGGAGGGCGATGGACCGGGGAGCTGTTTTTT.

The CDR3 bases are TGTGCCTGGAGAAGGACAGCTAACTATGGCTACACCTTC. Translated: CAWRRTANYGYTF. The chain carries TRBV30 and TRBJ1-2, with D possibly TRBD1 on 6 matching bases. CDR3 length: 13 amino acids. CDR1 and CDR2 (germline): GTSNPN, SVGIG (reference sequence). V lost 3 bases and J 0 bases, leaving 8 bases between the germline ends.

This clone showed up just a few times. This rearrangement joins TRBV7-2 to TRBJ1-2, with D possibly TRBD1 on 5 matching bases. The V end was cut by 3 bases, the J end by 4 bases, with 15 bases between. In germline, CDR1 is SGHTA, CDR2 FQGNSA. The CDR3 runs to 15 residues. CDR3 residues: CASSFARDAFYGYTF. In nucleotides, the CDR3 is TGTGCCAGCAGCTTCGCTCGGGACGCTTTCTATGGCTACACCTTC.

This chain uses TRBV6-1 with TRBJ1-6; D is possibly TRBD1 (5 bases). The germline V gene encodes CDR1 MNHNS and CDR2 SASEGT. The CDR3 length is 14 residues. With 6 bases removed from V and 10 bases from J, the gap between germline ends came to 16 bases. CDR3 residues: CASRTFLGESPLHF. DNA for the CDR3: TGTGCCAGCAGAACATTCTTGGGGGAGTCACCCCTCCACTTT.

This chain links TRBV5-4 with TRBJ2-5, with 7 bases aligning to TRBD2. The V gene end was trimmed by 0 bases and the J gene end by 5 bases; junction bases not matched to a gene: 7. CDR1 is SGHNT, CDR2 YYREEE, per germline (reference sequence). CDR3 length equals 15 residues. CDR3 nucleotides: TGTGCCAGCAGCTTGGGGCCAGCGGGAATGGAGACCCAGTACTTC. It is translated as CASSLGPAGMETQYF.

The CDR3: CASSYFQGAADTQYF. The CDR3 nucleotides are TGTGCCAGCAGTTACTTTCAGGGGGCTGCAGATACGCAGTATTTT. This chain links TRBV6-6 with TRBJ2-3; 8 bases are shared with TRBD1. V gave up 1 base and J gave up 4 bases; unmatched junction bases: 4. The length of the CDR3 is 15 residues. CDR1 is MNHNY, CDR2 SVGAGI, per germline (reference sequence).

The chain recombines TRBV5-1 with TRBJ2-7; no reliable D call. Germline V gene data show CDR1 as SGHRS and CDR2 as YFSETQ. Trimming cost V 0 bases and J 0 bases, with 10 bases left between them. CDR3 size: 15 residues. Here the CDR3 DNA reads TGCGCCAGCAGCTTGGCGGCAGGAACCTCCTACGAGCAGTACTTC. This codes for CASSLAAGTSYEQYF.

The rearrangement links TRBV9 to TRBJ2-3; 7 bases map to TRBD2. The CDR3 has 16 residues. The germline V gene encodes CDR1 SGDLS and CDR2 YYNGEE. Losses at the gene ends were 4 bases for V and 6 bases for J; bases not matched to a gene: 14. The CDR3, as DNA: TGTGCCAGCAGCACCAGGGAGGGAACTAGCGAGGATACGCAGTATTTT. Protein product: CASSTREGTSEDTQYF.

This chain connects TRBV11-2 to TRBJ1-5, with D unresolved. Germline V gene data show CDR1 as SGHAT and CDR2 as FQNNGV. V was trimmed by 5 bases and J by 4 bases, leaving 15 bases between them. This CDR3 has 15 amino acids. This chain's CDR3 is CASSTEGGPNQPQHF. In nucleotides, the CDR3 is TGTGCCAGCAGCACGGAAGGCGGACCTAATCAGCCCCAGCATTTT.

The DNA for the CDR3 is TGCGCCAGCGGGGTAGCGGGAGGGTCCTACAATGAGCAGTTCTTC. Protein: CASGVAGGSYNEQFF. The chain is built from TRBV5-1 and TRBJ2-1; 11 nucleotides align to TRBD2. After removal of 7 bases from V and 1 base from J, the junction contained 4 bases not matched to a gene. Germline-derived CDR1 and CDR2 are SGHRS and YFSETQ. The CDR3 has 15 residues.